This T cell receptor beta chain was captured by sequencing in a study of blood T cells in healthy people across ages. CDR1 and CDR2 (germline): LGHNA, YSLEER. V lost 2 bases to trimming and J lost 2 bases, with 5 bases between them. The CDR3 loop spans 13 amino acids. General study results and limits: Aged donors had fewer naive CD4+ cells and lower diversity than long-lived donors.

Points on this clonotype: Its antigen is currently unknown.

Together with a sample-barcoded 5' primer, a J-beta primer mix was included in a second PCR lasting about 7 to 11 cycles. A template-switch adaptor with 12 random nucleotides tagged each cDNA molecule. Every sample gave at least 3 million paired-end reads containing CDR3. Each CDR3 protein gets one entry after TCRdb re-called the 5' RACE reads with MiXCR. The table lists about 680,000 distinct CDR3 sequences, more than 40% of them singletons. Russia was home to the donors, healthy Caucasian individuals aged about 6 to 90. The chain carries TRBV4-3 and TRBJ2-3; no reliable D call. Sequencing was carried out using blood. This receptor was taken from a woman aged 55-69 years in good health. CDR3 loop: CASSQQSTDTQYF. CDR3 nucleotide sequence: TGCGCCAGCAGCCAACAGTCCACAGATACGCAGTATTTT.